This T cell receptor (beta chain) was found in a study of blood T cells in healthy people across ages. For every donor, a draw yielded around 10 milliliters of peripheral blood. Study-level findings and limits: Using unsorted PBMCs precluded a conclusive naive versus antigen-experienced comparison. Donor CMV status, an unknown factor, possibly confounded changes in expanded clonotypes. Roughly linear age-related decline in beta diversity appeared, significant by age around 40.

It was with a sample-barcoded 5' primer and a J-beta primer mix that a second PCR of about 6 to 12 cycles was run. Via MiXCR, TCRdb re-called the 5' RACE reads, giving one row per CDR3 protein. The data contain roughly 1.9 million distinct CDR3 sequences, roughly two fifths of them singletons. On this clonotype: Its antigen is undetermined. One end of the junction is discordant with germline, which a read error may explain.

The sequence was collected from a human donor in good health. The sample taken for sequencing was blood.

CDR3 nucleotide sequence: TGCGCCTGCAGCTTGGGGGCGAAAGAGACCCAGTACTTC. The encoded protein is CACSLGAKETQYF. The V and J genes are TRBV5-1 and TRBJ2-5; TRBD1 is a possible D gene (6 bases). The CDR3 totals 13 residues. Per germline, CDR1 SGHRS and CDR2 YFSETQ. Supplemented by reference TRBV5-1 and TRBJ2-5, the full variable domain reads KAGVTQTPRYLIKTRGQQVTLSCSPISGHRSVSWYQQTPGQGLQFLFEYFSETQRNKGNFPGRFSGRQFSNSRSEMNVSTLELGDSALYLCACSLGAKETQYFGPGTRLLVL.